The rows below give T cell receptor beta chains drawn from one sample of a study of cytomegalovirus exposure and HLA in healthy donors. Assay used: immunoSEQ multiplex PCR; TCRdb lists only in-frame clones, some missing. Of under 150,000 clones in the sample, about 79% were seen once. Material for sequencing was PBMCs. Every receptor here comes from a woman under 30 in good health and CMV-seronegative. Each CDR3 is given without its conserved first and last residue.

TRBV15 | ATSGGTGNEQF
TRBV30 | AWSVRQGNQPQH
TRBV29-1 | SVAGKSSHPNTEAF
TRBV11-3 | ASSLGLGDDNEQF
TRBV11-2 | ASSIKDILPADTQY
TRBV5-5 | ASSLIEIANTEAF
TRBV30 | AVTGEESNQPQH
TRBV30 | ASLTGLGGYT
TRBV27 | ASSLSGRDTQY
TRBV9 | ASSAGGRSGELF
TRBV6-1 | ASRAGPNSGNTIY
TRBV15 | ATYSGGTPQETQY
TRBV4-1 | ASSRGRGQGGVGVDEQF
TRBV27 | ASHPGQDSLIYEQY
TRBV14 | ASSRAGTSGRDEQF
TRBV11-3 | ASSFTGGRGYT
TRBV28 | ASSLLGRDSTNYGYT
TRBV5-1 | ASSLAGGAETQY
TRBV14 | ASSQGRRPYNEQF
TRBV7-9 | ARTVGRFRQGSSRSPLH
TRBV4-3 | ASSYKGTGGPTGELF
TRBV7-9 | ASSPLPGQGDYGYT
TRBV29-1 | SASRGRMGETQY
TRBV15 | ATSRVVGGLDEQF
TRBV6-1 | ASSWGGNTEAF
TRBV5-1 | ASSTGQIQTQY
TRBV11-3 | ASSPGTGGRETQY
TRBV7-9 | ASSPRWGGADTQY
TRBV9 | ASSGLAGDQETQY
TRBV14 | ASSQERGGRSDTQY
TRBV7-8 | ASAPTGGGYGYT
TRBV5-6 | ASSSGLDYGYT
TRBV7-8 | ASSLAAGRGIPGELF
TRBV5-4 | ASSAAQGDSPLH
TRBV28 | ASSPITGEAF
TRBV11-2 | ASSSLADEQY
TRBV11-3 | ASSSLDRVSDEQF
TRBV6-4 | ASSWTENTEAF
TRBV27 | ASSLGLTDTQY
TRBV29-1 | SASGQAFSEAF
TRBV10-3 | AIRATVLGNTEAF
TRBV6-5 | ASSDSGNYGYT
TRBV27 | ASGSGGADTQY
TRBV25-1 | ASSKTGTLNYGYT
TRBV5-1 | ASALDPNREETQY
TRBV5-4 | ASSLEVGVGSGYT
TRBV21-1 | ASSKGAANAPQH
TRBV29-1 | SHQQQETQY
TRBV28 | ASSLFPQGRNQETQY
TRBV2 | ASNRRNEQF
TRBV28 | ASSSTSWGDKNEKLF
TRBV5-6 | ASSFGTSGTSSTQY
TRBV5-1 | ASSLGTVPFNSPLH
TRBV6-1 | ASSGWQGGDEQF
TRBV7-9 | ASGVTSAPDTQY